This TCR beta chain was documented in a study of Ad26.COV2.S vaccination and SARS-CoV-2 variants. General study findings and limits: Measures of TCR breadth and depth may have fallen short of total T cell responses.

Treatment given: around 19 received Ad26.COV2.S at low or high dose, single or two shots; roughly five received placebo; per-sample allocation not given. Day 63 following the first vaccine or placebo injection was when the samples were taken. The CDR3 is 17 amino acids. The germline V gene has CDR1 SGHDN and CDR2 FVKESK. V lost 3 bases, J lost 2 bases, and 17 bases lay in between. Concerning this clone itself: Its target is unknown.

Data came from immunoSEQ multiplex PCR; TCRdb stores just in-frame clones and leaves some out. The table has approximately 480,000 clones, around 85% seen once. The chain joins TRBV14 to TRBJ2-1; perhaps D is TRBD1 or TRBD2 (5 bases each). The sample consisted of peripheral blood, taken in a trial of Ad26.COV2.S vaccine versus placebo. This clonotype originated in a person aged 18-65 years who received the Ad26.COV2.S COVID-19 vaccine or a placebo. CDR3 sequence: CASSQEPEVGAYNEQFF. In nucleotides, the CDR3 is TGTGCCAGCAGCCAGGAACCCGAAGTGGGGGCCTACAATGAGCAGTTCTTC.